The clone carrying this T cell receptor beta chain has just a few counts. Its specificity is not known. This specimen belongs to a study of metastatic and nonmetastatic thyroid tumors. The overall study: Samples came from malignant and benign thyroid patients, and repertoires were compared across blood and tumor or nodule tissue.

TCRdb re-called the PCR reads with MiXCR. The sample holds 13,000 to 15,000 clones, approximately 12% seen once. Study-level findings and limits: Compared with benign nodules, malignant thyroid tumors were reported to have significantly higher TCR beta diversity in both blood and tumor.

This CDR3 region has 15 residues. The junction had 4 bases not matched to a gene; V was cut back by 2 bases and J by 4 bases. Patients were all untreated before their thyroid surgery. Sequenced: blood. This clonotype originated in a female donor with papillary thyroid cancer or a benign thyroid nodule (not recorded which). Some clones in this sample may be carry-over from other donors' samples. The chain couples TRBV12-3 or TRBV12-4 to TRBJ1-2; 10 nucleotides agree with TRBD1. This CDR3 reads CASSLRTGGTYGYTF. The CDR3 DNA is TGTGCCAGCAGTTTAAGGACAGGGGGTACCTATGGCTACACCTTC.